Below, 14 T cell receptor beta chains from the same sample are listed, as sequenced in a study of Tregs in tolerant kidney transplant recipients. Their antigen targets remain unknown. Measured with immunoSEQ multiplex PCR; TCRdb has only the in-frame clones, and not every one. The sample shows about 16,000 clones, around 66% of them seen only once. The source material was Tregs from blood cultured with allogeneic cells. These receptors were obtained from a human donor in good health.

This clone has more than one count but fewer than ten. The V and J genes are TRBV6-5 and TRBJ2-7; TRBD1 is a possible D gene (5 bases). V was trimmed by 2 bases and J by 5 bases, leaving 7 bases between them. The CDR3 sequence is 12 residues long. Germline V gene sequence: CDR1 MNHEY, CDR2 SVGAGI. CDR3 DNA: TGTGCCAGCAGTTACCTAGGGGACGAGCAGTACTTC. This encodes CASSYLGDEQYF.

The V call is TRBV7-2, the J call TRBJ2-5, with TRBD1 as a possible D gene (5 bases). The V gene lost 4 bases and the J gene lost 9 bases, with 18 bases spanning the gap. Per germline, CDR1 SGHTA and CDR2 FQGNSA. This CDR3 comprises 14 residues. As DNA, the CDR3 is TGTGCCAGCAGCTCCCAGGGATGGGGTGAGGCCCAGTACTTC. Translation: CASSSQGWGEAQYF.

By proportion, this clone is medium-sized. The chain employs TRBV5-4 and TRBJ1-2, with 9 bases that match TRBD1. After removal of 0 bases from V and 7 bases from J, the junction contained 4 bases not matched to a gene. The germline V gene encodes CDR1 SGHNT and CDR2 YYREEE (reference sequence). CDR3 length: 14 residues. The CDR3 nucleotides read TGTGCCAGCAGCTTGGCCAACAGGGGGCTTGGCTACACCTTC. Translating gives CASSLANRGLGYTF.

The chain has TRBV6-6 and TRBJ2-5, with a tentative D call TRBD1 (6 bases). V was trimmed by 6 bases and J by 0 bases, leaving 14 bases between them. Germline CDR1 and CDR2: MNHNY and SVGAGI (reference sequence). This CDR3 has 15 residues. The CDR3 coding sequence is TGTGCCAGCAGCCTGACAGGAAGACACCAAGAGACCCAGTACTTC. Its protein product is CASSLTGRHQETQYF.

This chain uses TRBV7-3 with TRBJ2-1; 13 bases map to TRBD2. With V trimmed by 2 bases and J by 7 bases, 2 bases remained unmatched. Germline V lookup: CDR1 SGHTA, CDR2 FQGTGA. The CDR3 contains 15 residues. Here the CDR3 reads CASSLPGLAGNEQFF. The CDR3 coding sequence is TGTGCCAGCAGCTTACCGGGACTAGCGGGGAATGAGCAGTTCTTC. The variable domain in full, with the rest retrieved from reference TRBV7-3 and TRBJ2-1, is GAGVSQTPSNKVTEKGKYVELRCDPISGHTALYWYRQSLGQGPEFLIYFQGTGAADDSGLPNDRFFAVRPEGSVSTLKIQRTERGDSAVYLCASSLPGLAGNEQFFGPGTRLTVL.

The chain links TRBV9 to TRBJ2-4, with TRBD2 identical over 9 bases. With 4 bases clipped from V and 7 bases from J, the junction kept 12 bases outside the gene matches. The CDR3 totals 16 residues. Germline CDR1 SGDLS, CDR2 YYNGEE. The CDR3, as DNA: TGTGCCAGCAGCCCCCGGGGGCGGGAGGGCCCGAACATTCAGTACTTC. This sequence encodes CASSPRGREGPNIQYF.

A remark on this clone: A much larger clone differs from this one at a single base, so this may be a read error. J is TRBJ2-2 and V is TRBV5-6; TRBD1 is a possible D gene (8 bases). The CDR3 spans 14 residues. The V gene lost 1 base and the J gene lost 6 bases, with 10 bases spanning the gap. The germline V gene has CDR1 SGHDT and CDR2 YYEEEE. The CDR3, as DNA: TGTGCCAGCAGCTTGACAGGGGGGGCCGGGGAGCTGTTTTTT. Amino acids: CASSLTGGAGELFF.

This clone came up once. The rearrangement joins TRBV14 to TRBJ1-3; a possible D gene is TRBD1 (5 bases). Germline-derived CDR1 and CDR2 are SGHDN and FVKESK. V shed 0 bases and J shed 3 bases, with 12 bases lying between them. This CDR3 region has 16 residues. In DNA form, the CDR3 reads TGTGCCAGCAGCCAAGATTGGGGGAAAGGTGGAAACACCATATATTTT. It specifies CASSQDWGKGGNTIYF.

The chain is built from TRBV27 and TRBJ2-3; TRBD2 agrees at 9 bases. Germline values: CDR1 MNHEY, CDR2 SMNVEV (reference sequence). This CDR3 contains 16 residues. V trimming: 2 bases; J trimming: 0 bases; junction bases outside the gene matches: 3. The DNA of the CDR3 is TGTGCCAGCAGTTTACGGGCGGGGGGGAGCACAGATACGCAGTATTTT. As protein: CASSLRAGGSTDTQYF.

This chain connects TRBV25-1 to TRBJ1-1; D unresolved. Germline CDR1 MGHDK, CDR2 SYGVNS. This CDR3 is 12 amino acids long. Trimming removed 6 bases at V and 2 bases at J, with 7 bases between. In DNA, the CDR3 is TGTGCCAGCAGCCAGACTAACACTGAAGCTTTCTTT. Encoded protein: CASSQTNTEAFF.

V gene TRBV27 combines with J gene TRBJ1-1; D remains ambiguous. Germline lookup yields CDR1 MNHEY and CDR2 SMNVEV (reference sequence). This CDR3 comprises 14 residues. With 6 bases removed from V and 1 base from J, the gap between germline ends came to 12 bases. The CDR3 DNA reads as TGTGCCAGCAGCCCGAGCAGGAGGAACACTGAAGCTTTCTTT. Protein sequence: CASSPSRRNTEAFF.

This clone was observed at least ten times. J is TRBJ2-5 and V is TRBV5-1; 8 positions agree with TRBD2. The CDR3 runs to 16 residues. Germline V CDR1 and CDR2: SGHRS, YFSETQ. V shed 4 bases and J 4 bases; nucleotides not matched to a gene: 12. The CDR3, as DNA: TGCGCCAGCAGCCCGGCCGTAGCGGGATCAGGAGAGACCCAGTACTTC. Translated: CASSPAVAGSGETQYF. Drawing the rest from reference TRBV5-1 and TRBJ2-5, the complete variable domain is KAGVTQTPRYLIKTRGQQVTLSCSPISGHRSVSWYQQTPGQGLQFLFEYFSETQRNKGNFPGRFSGRQFSNSRSEMNVSTLELGDSALYLCASSPAVAGSGETQYFGPGTRLLVL.

This chain uses TRBV5-4 with TRBJ2-3; perhaps TRBD2 as D (5 bases). This CDR3 comprises 14 residues. CDR1 is SGHNT and CDR2 is YYREEE in the germline V gene (reference sequence). Trimming stripped 5 bases from V and 1 base from J, with 11 bases between. CDR3: CASRPDYRTDTQYF. CDR3 nucleotide sequence: TGTGCCAGCAGACCCGACTACCGCACAGATACGCAGTATTTT.

The chain carries TRBV29-1 and TRBJ2-4; weak D call: TRBD2 (5 bases). V was shortened by 1 base and J by 1 base, with 11 bases between the two germline ends. The germline V gene encodes CDR1 SQVTM and CDR2 ANQGSEA. This CDR3 contains 15 residues. CDR3 in amino acids: CSVEASGMAKNIQYF. The CDR3 coding sequence is TGCAGCGTTGAAGCATCCGGGATGGCCAAAAACATTCAGTACTTC.